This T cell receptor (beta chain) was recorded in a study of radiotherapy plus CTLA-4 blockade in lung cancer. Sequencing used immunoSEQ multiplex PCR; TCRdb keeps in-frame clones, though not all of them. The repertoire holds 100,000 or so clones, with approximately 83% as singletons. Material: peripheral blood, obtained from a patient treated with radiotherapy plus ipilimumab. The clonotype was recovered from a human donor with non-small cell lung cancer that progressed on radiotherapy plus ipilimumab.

The CDR3 DNA reads TGTGCCAGCAGCTGGACTAGCGGGATTGGCCAAGAGACCCAGTACTTC. Protein: CASSWTSGIGQETQYF. The chain combines TRBV5-6 with TRBJ2-5; 12 nucleotides line up with TRBD2. The CDR3 extends over 16 amino acids. Unmatched junction bases numbered 4, after V lost 3 bases and J lost 1 base. The V gene's germline CDR1 is SGHDT and CDR2 YYEEEE.